The T cell receptor (beta chain) described here comes from a study of shared clonotypes between healthy human individuals (dated by TCRdb to 2018 to 2021). Study-wide context: Three men and a couple of women, aged 18 to 49 years, made up the cohort. Each donor's leukapheresis produced roughly between roughly 0.9 and 8.9 billion PBMCs. The study deeply sequenced blood TCR repertoires of about five healthy adults to estimate repertoire size and the extent of clonotype sharing between individuals. For each donor, CD4 naive and CD4 memory were each run on three plates, CD8 naive on two plates, and CD8 memory on one plate. Libraries were prepared and TCR repertoires were sequenced by different laboratories using diverse techniques, in order to increase sequencing depth and limit assay-specific biases.

The germline V gene (reference sequence) sets CDR1 to PRHDT and CDR2 to FYEKMQ. Trimming accounts for 2 bases at V and 6 bases at J, while the number of junction bases matched to no gene is 9. The CDR3 sequence holds 16 residues, the cysteine and phenylalanine included. The only DNA kept is the CDR3, 48 bases in frame from the first base. TCR CDR3 regions were amplified from genomic DNA by multiplex PCR using the deep immunoSEQ assay. Extracted genomic DNA from each cell subset was distributed evenly across all wells of several immunoSEQ 96-well plates, and each plate was treated as a replicate. For sorted subsets, roughly 200 ng of genomic DNA, equivalent to about 30,000 T cell genomes, went into each replicate PCR. Purified libraries were measured with a Qubit 3.0 fluorometer, size-checked on a Bioanalyzer 2100, and measured again with the KAPA Library Quantification kit. Every immunoSEQ 96-well plate was sequenced on a separate single-read 150-cycle Illumina NextSeq 550 flow cell. The published analysis was carried out like this. Because the immunoSEQ output included only junctional sequences and no quality scores, the filtering could not be the same as the filtering used for full-length reads. To assign V/J genes and CDR3, sequences were annotated against IMGT germline references using PyIR, a Python wrapper for IgBLAST v1.9. Reads with weak V/J assignments (E-value above 1e-6), missing CDR3, stop codons, out-of-frame junctions, or ambiguous translated residues were removed. V3J clonotypes were defined as sequences sharing an identical inferred V gene, J gene, and CDR3 amino acid sequence. The percentage overlap between two repertoires was calculated by dividing the number of shared unique clonotypes by the size of the smaller repertoire. Richness of each repertoire was evaluated using RTK rarefaction, the Chao1 estimator, and Recon v2.1 estimates of unobserved clonotypes. OLGA was used to compute generation probabilities for all TCRbeta clonotypes that the gDNA method yielded from a handful of donors. TCRdb carries this immuneACCESS record with in-frame sequences only. Its versions omit some clonotypes, under half of them owing to an unresolved V gene in the studies checked, with the rest unexplained. V and J calls and clone size are given by that table; D and trimming were obtained from the DNA. The sample table contains fewer than 1.8 million clones; only one count was recorded for approximately 98.5% of them. The ten most abundant clones make up over 0.3% of the sample.

The donors were healthy, HIV-negative adults with no recently reported acute infections or vaccinations. Every donor was a Caucasian adult residing in Nashville, Tennessee, USA. CD4+ T cells were enriched by magnetic negative selection, after which naive cells were positively selected on CD45RA and the negative fraction was taken as the memory subset. Blood was collected by leukapheresis, and PBMCs were isolated by Ficoll-Histopaque density gradient centrifugation and then cryopreserved in liquid nitrogen vapor phase. Analytical flow cytometry was used to check the purity and quantity of every magnetically sorted T cell population. Each sorted fraction had its genomic DNA isolated and then quantified by UV absorbance on a Nanodrop 2000c. With respect to this clone: Its antigen is currently not known. Per-nucleotide qualities are absent, and no much larger clonotype sits a single base away.

Overall study outcomes, separate from this receptor: Incomplete sequencing was indicated by rarefaction of sorted-subset datasets, despite the large sequencing depth. Sampling was restricted to blood, and TCR repertoires in tissues likely differ from the TCR repertoires found in blood. Naive subsets generally had larger estimated clonotype richness than memory subsets. When several donors were compared, the shared fraction of clonotypes was around 4.6% for naive CD4, about 4% for naive CD8, 2% to 2.5% for memory CD4, and approximately 0.4% for memory CD8. Because the study included a small number of donors, the genetic and exposure-history diversity represented was limited. Clonotypes shared by all four sorted-subset donors showed higher generation probabilities than non-shared clonotypes. Pairwise subsampling led to the expectation that sequencing depth would affect the degree of clonotype sharing among donors.

Material for sequencing was naive CD4+ T cells sorted from blood. This sample's cell subset or site label indicates: CD45RA+ positively selected. This sequence uses TRBV13 and TRBJ2-3; 9 junctional bases match TRBD2. The clonotype originates from a man aged 25 to 45 in good health. Read as DNA, the sequence is TGTGCCAGCAGCTTAATCGCGGGAGGGCCGGGCGATACGCAGTATTTT. It codes for CASSLIAGGPGDTQYF.